The TCR beta chain under discussion was sequenced for a study of metastatic and nonmetastatic thyroid tumors. Overall study context: The comparison covered peripheral blood and tumor or nodule tissue in malignant and benign thyroid patients.

Trimming cost V 0 bases and J 0 bases; bases outside gene matches: 0. Germline V CDR1 and CDR2: LGHNA, YNFKEQ. The CDR3 spans 15 residues. TCRdb reassembled clones from the PCR reads with MiXCR. The sample lists roughly 7,000 clones; roughly two fifths were seen once. Ahead of thyroid surgery, no patient had received treatment of any kind. The sequenced material came from tumor tissue. This receptor was taken from a female donor with papillary thyroid cancer or a benign thyroid nodule (not recorded which). Some clones in this sample may be carry-over from other donors' samples. This chain connects TRBV4-2 to TRBJ2-7, with 9 nucleotides matching TRBD2. The CDR3 DNA is TGTGCCAGCAGCCAAGAGACTAGCGGCTCCTACGAGCAGTACTTC. Its protein product is CASSQETSGSYEQYF.